The text below deals with one TCR beta chain. What antigen it recognizes has not been identified. The sample holds no much larger clone one base away, and base qualities are not on file. The CDR3 regions of human TCRbeta chains were analyzed by immunosequencing. As for the original processing: TCRs in the repertoires were compared against a reference library of SARS-CoV-2-specific TCRs that had been generated with the MIRA antigen-specificity platform. Breadth was defined as the fraction of unique TCRs that were SARS-CoV-2-associated. Depth was defined as the fraction of total T cells that were SARS-CoV-2-associated. Using the MIRA data, each spike-specific TCR was assigned both to the spike region to which the TCR was reactive and to a CD4 or CD8 class. Log10-transformed breadth and depth values were compared by one-way ANOVA with Sidak's multiple comparisons tests. TCRdb re-hosts the immuneACCESS table, in-frame sequences only. Its copies lack some clones; in the studies checked, an unresolved V gene accounts for under half of them, and the cause for the rest is not known. For V, J and clone size, that table is used; D and trimming come from the DNA. The sample includes roughly 180,000 clones, with approximately 91% observed a single time. The ten largest clones capture about 1.9% of the sample.

The sample's time point label, in plain terms: baseline before first vaccination. Vaccinee samples came from UK trials COV001 and COV002, including a single-blind randomized controlled phase 2/3 trial of AZD1222 (ChAdOx1 nCoV-19) in healthy adults. For TCRbeta chain sequencing, PBMC samples from trial participants were taken at day 0 and at day 28 after the second dose. This specimen belongs to a study of T cell responses to AZD1222 COVID-19 vaccine (dated by TCRdb to the early 2020s). Regarding the complete study: AZD1222 recipients given second doses at about 4 weeks or at about 12 weeks were pooled, since spike-specific TCR depth and breadth were not found to differ between the two schedules. TCR sequencing was performed for about 240 trial participants, of whom 207 were given two doses of AZD1222 and approximately 25 were given two doses of MenACWY control vaccine. Trial participants were enrolled by age into subgroups of 18-55, 56-69 and 70-plus years, and roughly 150, 30 and 60 TCR-sequenced participants, respectively, were included in these subgroups.

Study-wide findings and limitations: Most participants were white British and females outnumbered males, and the authors suggested that clonal diversity may have been underestimated. Reportedly, almost half of the unique spike-specific TCRs recognized epitopes lying outside the regions that are mutated in the B.1.351 and B.1.1.7 variants. A significant rise in spike-specific TCR breadth and depth was observed after two AZD1222 doses relative to day 0 and relative to MenACWY recipients. In the small 56-69-year group, the increase in depth fell short of significance, most likely because of low power. The whole spike protein was spanned by vaccine-associated CD4 TCRs, and dominant responses were seen in regions 160-218 and 743-854. Because no day 14 peak-response samples were available, repertoires were characterized only after the peak T cell response. Conclusions about previously exposed vaccinees are limited because only six or seven AZD1222 recipients were SARS-CoV-2 seropositive at baseline.

The sample here was peripheral blood, taken on day 0 of AZD1222 vaccination. The TCR originated in an adult in good health.

The CDR3 sequence is CASSQDLPSGNTEAFF. In nucleotides, the sequence is TGTGCCAGCAGCCAAGATCTCCCCTCTGGGAACACTGAAGCTTTCTTT. The chain joins TRBV14 to TRBJ1-1; the D gene assignment is ambiguous. Deletion took 0 bases off V and 1 base off J, with a span of 12 bases between the germline ends. From the cysteine through the phenylalanine, the CDR3 covers 16 amino acids. Only CDR3 DNA is held: 48 bases, read in frame from base 1. The germline V gene supplies CDR1 SGHDN and CDR2 FVKESK.